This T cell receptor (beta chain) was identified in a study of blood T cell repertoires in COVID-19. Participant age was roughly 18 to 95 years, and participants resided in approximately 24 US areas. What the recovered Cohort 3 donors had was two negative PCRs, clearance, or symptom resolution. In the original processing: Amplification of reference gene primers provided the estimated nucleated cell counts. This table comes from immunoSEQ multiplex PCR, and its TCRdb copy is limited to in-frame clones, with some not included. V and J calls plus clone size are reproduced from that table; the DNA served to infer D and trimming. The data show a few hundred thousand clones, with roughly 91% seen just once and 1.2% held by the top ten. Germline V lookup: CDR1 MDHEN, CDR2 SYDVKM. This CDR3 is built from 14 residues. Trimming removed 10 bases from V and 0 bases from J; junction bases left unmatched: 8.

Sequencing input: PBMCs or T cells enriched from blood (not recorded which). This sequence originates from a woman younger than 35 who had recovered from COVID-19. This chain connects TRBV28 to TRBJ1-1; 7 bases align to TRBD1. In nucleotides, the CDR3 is TGTGCCATAGTACAGGGGACGGTGAACACTGAAGCTTTCTTT. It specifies CAIVQGTVNTEAFF.